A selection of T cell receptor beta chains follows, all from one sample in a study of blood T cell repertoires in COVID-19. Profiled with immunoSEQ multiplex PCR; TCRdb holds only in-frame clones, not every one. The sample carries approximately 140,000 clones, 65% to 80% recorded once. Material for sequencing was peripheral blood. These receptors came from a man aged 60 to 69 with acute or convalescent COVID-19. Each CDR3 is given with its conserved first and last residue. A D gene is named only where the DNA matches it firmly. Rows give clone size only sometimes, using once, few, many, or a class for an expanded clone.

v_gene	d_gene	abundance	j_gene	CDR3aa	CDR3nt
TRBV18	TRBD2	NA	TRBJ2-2	CASSPEGLAERTGELFF	TGTGCCAGCTCACCCGAAGGACTAGCGGAGCGCACCGGGGAGCTGTTTTTT
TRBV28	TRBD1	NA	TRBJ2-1	CASSPPGQGAAEQFF	TGTGCCAGCAGCCCGCCGGGACAGGGGGCCGCGGAGCAGTTCTTC
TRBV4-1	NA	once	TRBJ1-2	CASSQDEGNYGYTF	TGCGCCAGCAGCCAAGATGAGGGTAACTATGGCTACACCTTC
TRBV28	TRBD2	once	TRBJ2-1	CASSRGVYSLTSGRLFEQFF	TGTGCCAGCAGTCGGGGGGTGTATAGCCTGACTAGCGGGAGGTTGTTTGAGCAGTTCTTC
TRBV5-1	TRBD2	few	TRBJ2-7	CASSLVAGVNEQYF	TGCGCCAGCAGCTTGGTAGCGGGGGTGAACGAGCAGTACTTC
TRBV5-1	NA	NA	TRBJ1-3	CASSLAGRSFGNTIYF	TGCGCCAGCAGCTTGGCCGGGAGGTCTTTTGGAAACACCATATATTTT
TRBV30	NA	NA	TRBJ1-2	CAWSVLVRGGYTF	TGTGCCTGGAGTGTACTCGTTCGGGGAGGCTACACCTTC
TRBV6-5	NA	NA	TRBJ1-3	CASSPGNGNTIYF	TGTGCCAGCAGTCCGGGGAATGGAAACACCATATATTTT
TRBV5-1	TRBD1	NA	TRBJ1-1	CASSPSGQVNTEAFF	TGCGCCAGCAGCCCCTCGGGACAGGTGAACACTGAAGCTTTCTTT
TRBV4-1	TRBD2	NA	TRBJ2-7	CASSQETSGRSEQYF	TGCGCCAGCAGCCAAGAGACTAGCGGGAGGAGCGAGCAGTACTTC
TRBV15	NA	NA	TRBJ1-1	CATSRDMRQNTEAFF	TGTGCCACCAGCAGAGATATGAGACAGAACACTGAAGCTTTCTTT
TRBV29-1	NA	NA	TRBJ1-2	CSVARTANYGYTF	TGCAGCGTCGCACGGACAGCTAACTATGGCTACACCTTC
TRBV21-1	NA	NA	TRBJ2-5	CASSQGGYQETQYF	TGTGCCAGCAGCCAAGGAGGATACCAAGAGACCCAGTACTTC
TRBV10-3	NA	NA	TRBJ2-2	CATTGQNTGELFF	TGTGCCACCACCGGACAAAACACCGGGGAGCTGTTTTTT
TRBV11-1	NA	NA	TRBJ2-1	CASSLLQGREFF	TGTGCCAGCAGCTTATTACAGGGAAGGGAGTTCTTC
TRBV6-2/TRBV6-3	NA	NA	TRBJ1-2	CASSYPGAGYGYTF	TGTGCCAGCAGTTACCCAGGGGCTGGGTATGGCTACACCTTC
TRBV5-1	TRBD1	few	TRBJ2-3	CASRQTYGTGVTDTQYF	TGCGCCAGCAGACAAACCTACGGGACAGGGGTCACAGATACGCAGTATTTT
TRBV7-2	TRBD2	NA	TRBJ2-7	CASSSRTSGSSYEQYF	TGTGCCAGCAGCTCCCGGACTAGCGGGAGCTCCTACGAGCAGTACTTC
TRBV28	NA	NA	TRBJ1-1	CASNSGDTEAFF	TGTGCCAGTAACTCGGGGGACACTGAAGCTTTCTTT
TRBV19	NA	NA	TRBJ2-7	CASRDTYRAPSYEQYF	TGTGCCAGTAGAGATACATACAGGGCGCCTTCCTACGAGCAGTACTTC
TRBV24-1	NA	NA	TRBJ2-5	CATSAPRGVQETQYF	TGTGCCACCAGTGCCCCCAGAGGCGTCCAAGAGACCCAGTACTTC
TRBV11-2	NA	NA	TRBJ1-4	CASSWVGTPNEKLFF	TGTGCCAGCAGCTGGGTTGGGACACCTAATGAAAAACTGTTTTTT
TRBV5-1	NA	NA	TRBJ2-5	CASSSGRYQETQYF	TGCGCCAGCAGCTCAGGGAGGTACCAAGAGACCCAGTACTTC
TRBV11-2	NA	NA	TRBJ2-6	CASSSYVVAGANVLTF	TGTGCCAGCAGCTCGTATGTAGTAGCTGGGGCCAACGTCCTGACTTTC
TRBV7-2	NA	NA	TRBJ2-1	CASSLGGNPRYNEQFF	TGTGCCAGCAGCTTAGGAGGGAACCCTCGTTACAATGAGCAGTTCTTC
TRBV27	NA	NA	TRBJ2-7	CASSLGQARRDEQYF	TGTGCCAGCAGTTTGGGGCAGGCACGACGGGACGAGCAGTACTTC
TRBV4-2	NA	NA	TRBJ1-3	CASSPWGGLSGNTIYF	TGTGCCAGCAGCCCCTGGGGCGGTTTATCGGGAAACACCATATATTTT
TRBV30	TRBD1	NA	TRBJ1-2	CAWRGGGSYGGYTF	TGTGCCTGGAGAGGAGGGGGCTCCTATGGGGGCTACACCTTC
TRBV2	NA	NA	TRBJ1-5	CASGGMLGGGQGQPQHF	TGTGCCAGCGGGGGGATGCTGGGAGGTGGGCAGGGTCAGCCCCAGCATTTT
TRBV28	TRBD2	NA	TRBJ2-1	CASSKPGLAGVEQFF	TGTGCCAGCAGCAAACCGGGACTAGCGGGAGTTGAGCAGTTCTTC
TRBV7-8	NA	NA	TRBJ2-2	CASSRTSGELFF	TGTGCCAGCAGCCGCACTTCCGGGGAGCTGTTTTTT
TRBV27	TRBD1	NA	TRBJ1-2	CASSRQTGGSYGYTF	TGTGCCAGCAGTAGACAGACAGGGGGCAGCTATGGCTACACCTTC
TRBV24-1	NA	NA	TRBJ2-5	CATSGAGTQETQYF	TGTGCCACCAGTGGCGCGGGGACCCAAGAGACCCAGTACTTC
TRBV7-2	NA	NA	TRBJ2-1	CASSLAGDGYNEQFF	TGTGCCAGCAGCTTAGCGGGAGACGGTTACAATGAGCAGTTCTTC
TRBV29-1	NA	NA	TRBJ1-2	CSAFGGGQPKDYGYTF	TGCAGCGCCTTCGGAGGAGGACAGCCAAAGGACTATGGCTACACCTTC
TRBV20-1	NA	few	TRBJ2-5	CSASQRGKETQYF	TGCAGTGCTAGTCAACGCGGGAAAGAGACCCAGTACTTC
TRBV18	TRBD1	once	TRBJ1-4	CASSPEMGQDEKLFF	TGTGCCAGCTCACCGGAGATGGGACAGGATGAAAAACTGTTTTTT
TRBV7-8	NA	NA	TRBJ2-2	CASSLFGSGNTGELFF	TGTGCCAGCAGCTTGTTTGGGTCGGGTAACACCGGGGAGCTGTTTTTT
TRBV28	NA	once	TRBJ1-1	CASSIPPMNTEAFF	TGTGCCAGCAGTATCCCCCCCATGAACACTGAAGCTTTCTTT
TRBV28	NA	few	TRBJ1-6	CASGGKYSPLHF	TGTGCCAGCGGCGGGAAATACTCACCCCTCCACTTT
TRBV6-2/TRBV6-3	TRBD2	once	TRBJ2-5	CASSYPSAGESEQETQYF	TGTGCCAGCAGTTACCCCAGCGCGGGGGAAAGCGAACAAGAGACCCAGTACTTC
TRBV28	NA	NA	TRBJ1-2	CASSPTVNYGYTF	TGTGCCAGCAGTCCGACAGTTAACTATGGCTACACCTTC
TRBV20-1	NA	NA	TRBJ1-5	CSAQGVQPQHF	TGCAGTGCTCAGGGTGTTCAGCCCCAGCATTTT
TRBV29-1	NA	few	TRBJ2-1	CSVHSGSYNEQFF	TGCAGCGTCCACTCGGGTTCCTACAATGAGCAGTTCTTC
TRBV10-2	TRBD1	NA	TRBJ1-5	CASRQGKGQPQHF	TGCGCCAGCAGACAGGGGAAGGGTCAGCCCCAGCATTTT
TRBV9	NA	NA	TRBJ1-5	CASSFGELYQPQHF	TGTGCCAGCAGCTTCGGGGAGCTATATCAGCCCCAGCATTTT
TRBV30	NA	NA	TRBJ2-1	CAWSVQEQFF	TGTGCCTGGAGTGTACAGGAGCAGTTCTTC
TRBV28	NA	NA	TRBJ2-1	CASSLYQGAGGYNEQFF	TGTGCCAGCAGTTTATACCAGGGGGCGGGAGGGTACAATGAGCAGTTCTTC
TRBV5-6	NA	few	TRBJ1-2	CASSGSTALYGYTF	TGTGCCAGCAGCGGGAGTACAGCGCTCTATGGCTACACCTTC
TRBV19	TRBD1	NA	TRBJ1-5	CASSRDIRDRGNQPQHF	TGTGCCAGTAGTAGAGACATCCGGGACAGGGGAAATCAGCCCCAGCATTTT
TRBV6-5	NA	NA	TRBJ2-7	CASSYSHEQYF	TGTGCCAGCAGTTACAGCCACGAGCAGTACTTC
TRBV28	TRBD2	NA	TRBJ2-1	CASVAGGPREQFF	TGTGCCAGCGTTGCGGGAGGGCCTAGGGAGCAGTTCTTC
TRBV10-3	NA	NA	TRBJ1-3	CAISETQGYSGNTIYF	TGTGCCATCAGTGAGACACAGGGCTACTCTGGAAACACCATATATTTT
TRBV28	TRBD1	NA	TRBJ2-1	CASSYHTRDRGPNEQFF	TGTGCCAGCAGTTATCATACCCGGGACAGGGGGCCCAATGAGCAGTTCTTC
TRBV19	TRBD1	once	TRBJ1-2	CASSIDRQGTYGYTF	TGTGCCAGTAGTATAGACCGACAGGGGACCTATGGCTACACCTTC
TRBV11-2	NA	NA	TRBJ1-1	CASSPVMGEGNTEAFF	TGTGCCAGCAGCCCAGTAATGGGGGAGGGGAACACTGAAGCTTTCTTT
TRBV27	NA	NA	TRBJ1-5	CASSLGGGNQPQHF	TGTGCCAGCAGTTTGGGGGGGGGCAATCAGCCCCAGCATTTT